Listed below are T cell receptor beta chains from one sample, sequenced in a study of patients and donors after allogeneic stem cell transplantation. Each CDR3 protein gets one entry after TCRdb re-called the RT-PCR reads with MiXCR. The data show around 240,000 distinct CDR3 sequences, 13% to 15% seen once. The sequencing input was blood, either unsorted or a sorted T cell fraction (not recorded which). The source of these receptors is a human donor who was either an allogeneic HSCT recipient or a stem cell or donor lymphocyte infusion donor (not recorded which). It is not recorded whose cells these are; they may come from a transplant donor. The CDR3 runs from the conserved cysteine through the conserved F or W. The order of the fields is clone size, J gene, D gene, V gene, CDR3 protein, CDR3 DNA. A D gene is named only where the DNA matches it firmly. Only part of the rows carry a size: once, few, many, or a class if the clone is expanded.

NA,TRBJ2-1,TRBD2,TRBV7-9,CASSLGASGSIYNEQFF,TGTGCCAGCAGCTTAGGGGCTAGCGGGAGCATATACAATGAGCAGTTCTTC
many,TRBJ2-2,NA,TRBV7-2,CASSFRGGTTGELFF,TGTGCCAGCAGCTTCCGCGGAGGAACGACCGGGGAGCTGTTTTTT
few,TRBJ2-1,TRBD1,TRBV5-5,CASSPTGGYINEQFF,TGTGCCAGCAGCCCGACAGGGGGATACATCAATGAGCAGTTCTTC
few,TRBJ1-1,NA,TRBV2,CASRGSRGAEAFF,TGTGCCAGCAGGGGCTCGCGGGGGGCTGAAGCTTTCTTT
few,TRBJ2-3,TRBD2,TRBV10-3,CAIRGGLAESTDTQYF,TGTGCCATCAGGGGAGGACTAGCGGAGAGCACAGATACGCAGTATTTT
many,TRBJ2-1,TRBD1,TRBV5-1,CASSLFQGEENEQFF,TGCGCCAGCAGCTTGTTCCAGGGGGAAGAAAATGAGCAGTTCTTC
few,TRBJ2-5,NA,TRBV5-1,CATNEETQYF,TGCGCCACTAACGAGGAGACCCAGTACTTC
NA,TRBJ1-1,TRBD1,TRBV12-3/TRBV12-4,CASSRRTGSSRNTEAFF,TGTGCCAGCAGCCGTCGGACAGGGTCAAGTCGGAACACTGAAGCTTTCTTT
NA,TRBJ1-4,TRBD1,TRBV7-2,CASSAGTGVPTNEKLFF,TGTGCCAGCAGCGCCGGGACAGGGGTGCCAACTAATGAAAAACTGTTTTTT
NA,TRBJ2-1,TRBD2,TRBV19,CASRPSGAGGGNEQFF,TGTGCCAGTAGACCGTCCGGAGCGGGAGGAGGCAATGAGCAGTTCTTC
many,TRBJ2-7,NA,TRBV5-1,CASSSNRALEEQYF,TGCGCCAGCAGCTCTAACCGGGCCCTGGAAGAGCAGTACTTC
NA,TRBJ2-7,TRBD1,TRBV13,CASSKSRGKTGGSYEQYF,TGTGCCAGCAGCAAATCGAGGGGAAAGACAGGGGGCTCCTACGAGCAGTACTTC
many,TRBJ2-7,NA,TRBV12-3/TRBV12-4,CASSTKAGFEQYF,TGTGCCAGCAGTACCAAGGCGGGGTTCGAGCAGTACTTC
NA,TRBJ2-7,NA,TRBV20-1,CSASDRLGVYEQYF,TGCAGTGCTAGCGACAGACTGGGAGTCTACGAGCAGTACTTC
few,TRBJ1-1,NA,TRBV27,CASSLLTDTEAFF,TGTGCCAGCAGCCTACTGACGGACACTGAAGCTTTCTTT
NA,TRBJ1-1,NA,TRBV6-5,CASSYSIRQGFYMNTEAFF,TGTGCCAGCAGTTACTCGATCCGGCAGGGCTTTTACATGAACACTGAAGCTTTCTTT